The rows below give T cell receptor beta chains drawn from one sample of a study of T cell responses to AZD1222 COVID-19 vaccine. Method: immunoSEQ multiplex PCR; TCRdb's copy keeps in-frame clones and lacks some. The table has around 100,000 clones, approximately 90% seen once; the top ten hold 6.5%. The sample consisted of peripheral blood, taken 28 days after the second AZD1222 dose. These receptor sequences come from an adult who received the AZD1222 COVID-19 vaccine. Both conserved end residues are part of each CDR3. For some rows the clone size is stated as once, few or many, or as a class when expanded; others skip it.

clone size	V gene	CDR3 protein
-	TRBV5-4	CASSLGDRANTEAFF
-	TRBV15	CATSRAPTGLNTEAFF
-	TRBV7-2	CASSKDSSGNTIYF
-	TRBV5-4	CASSFAGSRETQYF
-	TRBV6-5	CASSSPNYGYTF
once	TRBV5-1	CASTSGSTGGNYGYTF
-	TRBV6-2/TRBV6-3	CASSDGLFTGELFF
few	TRBV6-5	CASSRGTEYGYTF
-	TRBV11-2	CASSLAGSSYNEQFF
-	TRBV19	CASRPKGGAGELFF
-	TRBV19	CASTVTGNYGYTF
-	TRBV7-2	CASSIQGVTGELFF
-	TRBV5-8	CASSLGGQATYEQYF
-	TRBV6-5	CASSLLVGRGEAFF
medium-sized	TRBV2	CASSEDRTGTQPQHF
once	TRBV4-2	CASSQSRILSYEQYF
once	TRBV12-3/TRBV12-4	CASSSDIPETQYF
once	TRBV29-1	CSVESPSRATYNEQFF
-	TRBV20-1	CSASEVMNTEAFF
-	TRBV9	CASSPRGLNPETQYF
-	TRBV28	CASSQPGGESNQPQHF
once	TRBV4-3	CASSQGAGPAEAFF
-	TRBV9	CASSPHGGGGTDTQYF
-	TRBV28	CASSFLLGTSGYTDTQYF
-	TRBV4-2	CASSQGVFSGANVLTF
-	TRBV24-1	CATSEGGGGGTDTQYF
-	TRBV4-3	CASSQEWEVSYEQYF
-	TRBV12-3/TRBV12-4	CASRRGGEKLFF
few	TRBV7-8	CASSRGTVNTGELFF
once	TRBV7-2	CASSPQNGYTIYF
-	TRBV19	CASSRGTYYEQYF
-	TRBV6-4	CASSEATGGRHGYTF
-	TRBV12-3/TRBV12-4	CASSTGARGYTF
-	TRBV19	CASSIVRGETQYF
-	TRBV7-9	CASSLVGTSGAYNEQFF
-	TRBV7-2	CASSAVTGLGETQYF
-	TRBV6-5	CASSRGQLNQPQHF
-	TRBV11-1	CASSLGRQNTEAFF
-	TRBV7-2	CASSFQGTNEKLFF
-	TRBV7-2	CASRVAGQQETQYF
-	TRBV5-1	CASSPREGMNTEAFF
once	TRBV5-8	CASSLRAAGNTIYF
-	TRBV7-9	CASSLISSNTEAFF
-	TRBV7-9	CASSLREGGEKLFF
-	TRBV28	CASSFGTAGELFF
-	TRBV4-1	CASSHSDSQPQHF
-	TRBV6-6	CASSSPSGGVDTQYF
-	TRBV14	CASSQGRGLGQETQYF
-	TRBV2	CASSGSGGAQVLGELFF
-	TRBV6-2/TRBV6-3	CASSSRTENEKLFF
-	TRBV4-2	CASSQDVGEFTF
-	TRBV6-4	CASSDGGLAGGQSSYNEQFF
-	TRBV7-6	CASSLAVGGGQPQHF